This TCR beta chain was identified in a study of T cells in Graves' hyperthyroidism and ophthalmopathy. V was pared by 1 base and J by 6 bases, with 10 bases between. The CDR3 spans 12 residues. Germline V gene sequence: CDR1 GTSNPN, CDR2 SVGIG (reference sequence). From RNA transcripts, TCR beta CDR3 regions were amplified. HTBI primers were employed in a first-round RT-PCR of the TCR CDR3. TCRdb processed the multiplex PCR reads anew with MiXCR; each CDR3 protein has one entry. The sample carries about 620,000 distinct CDR3 sequences, around 15% recorded once. Sample: blood. The genes are TRBV30 and TRBJ2-7; D remains unclear. The receptor was isolated from a woman aged 25 to 39 with Graves' hyperthyroidism. CDR3 sequence reads: CAWSGAVTEQYF. DNA for the CDR3: TGTGCCTGGAGTGGGGCAGTTACCGAGCAGTACTTC.